The rows below give T cell receptor beta chains drawn from one sample of a study of cytotoxic CD8 clonotypes in ibrutinib-treated CLL. Sequenced by immunoSEQ multiplex PCR; TCRdb stores in-frame clones only, minus some. The table has 30,000 to 40,000 clones, 69% seen once; the top ten hold approximately 30%. The material was PBMCs, obtained before ibrutinib treatment. These receptors all come from a human donor with chronic lymphocytic leukemia. Both conserved end residues are part of each CDR3. Fields, in order: J gene, V gene, clone size, CDR3 protein. Not every row has a clone size; where given, it reads once, few, many or a size class.

j_call: TRBJ2-7; v_call: TRBV6-1; clone_size: few; cdr3_aa: CASSELDTYYEQYF
j_call: TRBJ2-1; v_call: TRBV7-3; clone_size: NA; cdr3_aa: CASSLPDREGNEQFF
j_call: TRBJ2-7; v_call: TRBV28; clone_size: once; cdr3_aa: CASSFRALQGVYEQYF
j_call: TRBJ1-1; v_call: TRBV19; clone_size: NA; cdr3_aa: CASSIGNTEAFF
j_call: TRBJ2-1; v_call: TRBV19; clone_size: NA; cdr3_aa: CASGKGTAPYNEQFF
j_call: TRBJ1-4; v_call: TRBV7-9; clone_size: NA; cdr3_aa: CASSSPWTGLNEKLFF
j_call: TRBJ2-3; v_call: TRBV20-1; clone_size: NA; cdr3_aa: CSARYGDTQYF
j_call: TRBJ2-1; v_call: TRBV23-1; clone_size: few; cdr3_aa: CASSRWGYNEQFF
j_call: TRBJ2-2; v_call: TRBV6-5; clone_size: few; cdr3_aa: CASSYAGQNTGELFF
j_call: TRBJ2-3; v_call: TRBV7-3; clone_size: NA; cdr3_aa: CASSLPSTDTQYF
j_call: TRBJ2-1; v_call: TRBV7-9; clone_size: NA; cdr3_aa: CASSDRGGANNEQFF
j_call: TRBJ2-7; v_call: TRBV7-9; clone_size: NA; cdr3_aa: CASSYGGSSYEQYF
j_call: TRBJ1-1; v_call: TRBV10-1; clone_size: NA; cdr3_aa: CASSESHRGGTDTEAFF
j_call: TRBJ1-1; v_call: TRBV21-1; clone_size: NA; cdr3_aa: CASSKTILMNTEAFF
j_call: TRBJ2-3; v_call: TRBV20-1; clone_size: NA; cdr3_aa: CSARDLVAQYF
j_call: TRBJ1-5; v_call: TRBV28; clone_size: few; cdr3_aa: CASSLGGGNQPQHF
j_call: TRBJ2-1; v_call: TRBV29-1; clone_size: NA; cdr3_aa: CSGTGRNNEQFF
j_call: TRBJ1-2; v_call: TRBV11-1; clone_size: NA; cdr3_aa: CASSNPQPGGDGYTF
j_call: TRBJ2-7; v_call: TRBV13; clone_size: NA; cdr3_aa: CASSLGGGTSPYEQYF
j_call: TRBJ1-1; v_call: TRBV29-1; clone_size: few; cdr3_aa: CSVATAIRAFF
j_call: TRBJ2-3; v_call: TRBV15; clone_size: NA; cdr3_aa: CATSRVAGVDTQYF
j_call: TRBJ2-1; v_call: TRBV4-3; clone_size: NA; cdr3_aa: CASSQYGTAFNEQFF
j_call: TRBJ2-3; v_call: TRBV28; clone_size: NA; cdr3_aa: CASSFRTGGAQYF
j_call: TRBJ1-2; v_call: TRBV10-3; clone_size: NA; cdr3_aa: CAISERGPDDYTF
j_call: TRBJ2-7; v_call: TRBV5-1; clone_size: NA; cdr3_aa: CASSPPGRQGHEQYF
j_call: TRBJ2-5; v_call: TRBV5-1; clone_size: NA; cdr3_aa: CASSLAVGTETQYF
j_call: TRBJ2-3; v_call: TRBV25-1; clone_size: few; cdr3_aa: CASSPPAGGTDTQYF
j_call: TRBJ2-7; v_call: TRBV4-2; clone_size: few; cdr3_aa: CASSQTGGGGQDEQYF
j_call: TRBJ2-4; v_call: TRBV5-6; clone_size: NA; cdr3_aa: CASSLLSLAKNIQYF
j_call: TRBJ1-2; v_call: TRBV5-6; clone_size: NA; cdr3_aa: CASSSPGLSYGYTF
j_call: TRBJ2-7; v_call: TRBV7-8; clone_size: NA; cdr3_aa: CASSLAGGTYEQYF
j_call: TRBJ2-7; v_call: TRBV29-1; clone_size: NA; cdr3_aa: CSVALAGSYEQYF
j_call: TRBJ2-7; v_call: TRBV7-9; clone_size: few; cdr3_aa: CASSLVSISYEQYF
j_call: TRBJ1-1; v_call: TRBV7-2; clone_size: NA; cdr3_aa: CASSFKGNTEAFF
j_call: TRBJ1-1; v_call: TRBV19; clone_size: once; cdr3_aa: CASSTANQGEAFF
j_call: TRBJ1-1; v_call: TRBV29-1; clone_size: NA; cdr3_aa: CSGGQGTEAFF
j_call: TRBJ1-1; v_call: TRBV29-1; clone_size: once; cdr3_aa: CSVAGILNTEAFF
j_call: TRBJ1-2; v_call: TRBV5-1; clone_size: NA; cdr3_aa: CASSYGTDYGYTF
j_call: TRBJ2-7; v_call: TRBV5-6; clone_size: NA; cdr3_aa: CASSFGPTYEQYF